The clone carrying this TCR beta chain was detected only a few times. This specimen comes from a study of blood T cell repertoires in COVID-19. The wider study: Material from acute and convalescent COVID-19 was sourced from the United States, Italy and Spain. The analysed material was cDNA or gDNA that came from T cells, B-cell-depleted T cells, or PBMCs.

CDR1 is KGHSH, CDR2 LQKENI, per germline. The junction had 22 bases not matched to a gene; V was cut back by 0 bases and J by 1 base. The CDR3 contains 24 residues. Original methodology: Scientists estimated how many nucleated cells there were by amplifying reference gene primers. Method: immunoSEQ multiplex PCR; TCRdb's copy keeps in-frame clones and lacks some. For V, J and clone size, that table is used; D and trimming come from the DNA. The table records about 34,000 clones, roughly four fifths of them present only once. The chain has TRBV18 and TRBJ2-1; 12 positions agree with TRBD1. The origin of this receptor is a human donor in a cohort sampled during active COVID-19. The sequencing input was peripheral blood. DNA of the CDR3: TGTGCCAGCTCACCACCAGTGGGACAGGGGGCCTCTCTTAGCTATCCCAATTCCTACAATGAGCAGTTCTTC. As protein: CASSPPVGQGASLSYPNSYNEQFF.